This T cell receptor beta chain was sequenced in a study of T cell repertoires in cytomegalovirus infection. Germline V lookup: CDR1 LGHNA, CDR2 YSLEER. V was clipped by 4 bases and J by 2 bases; unmatched bases: 9. This CDR3 contains 16 residues. Each CDR3 protein gets one entry after TCRdb re-called the reads with MiXCR. The sample lists approximately 470,000 distinct CDR3 sequences; roughly 43% were seen once. To note about this clonotype: Antigen: not known.

This sample comprised cultured PBMCs, obtained from culture after CMV antigen stimulation. The chain joins TRBV4-3 to TRBJ2-7; 9 bases are a match to TRBD1. This sequence originates from a human donor in good health (CMV status not recorded). Some clones in this sample may be carry-over from other donors' samples. The CDR3 nucleotides are TGCGCCAGCAGCCTCCGGGACAGGGTGGAGACCTACGAGCAGTACTTC. Encoded protein: CASSLRDRVETYEQYF.